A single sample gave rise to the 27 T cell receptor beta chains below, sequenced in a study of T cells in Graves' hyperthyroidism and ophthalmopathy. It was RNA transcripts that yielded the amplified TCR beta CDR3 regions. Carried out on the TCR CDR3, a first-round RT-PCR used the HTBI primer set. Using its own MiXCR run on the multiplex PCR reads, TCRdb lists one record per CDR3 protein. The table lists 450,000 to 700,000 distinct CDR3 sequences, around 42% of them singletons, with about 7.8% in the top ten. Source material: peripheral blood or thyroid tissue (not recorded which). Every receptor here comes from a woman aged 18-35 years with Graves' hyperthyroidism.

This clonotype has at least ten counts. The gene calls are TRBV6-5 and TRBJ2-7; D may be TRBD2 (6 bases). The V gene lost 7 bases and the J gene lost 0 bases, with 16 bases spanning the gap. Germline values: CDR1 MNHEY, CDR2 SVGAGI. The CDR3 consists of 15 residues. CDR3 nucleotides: TGTGCCAGCAACCCAGCCGGGGGAAGCTCCTACGAGCAGTACTTC. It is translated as CASNPAGGSSYEQYF.

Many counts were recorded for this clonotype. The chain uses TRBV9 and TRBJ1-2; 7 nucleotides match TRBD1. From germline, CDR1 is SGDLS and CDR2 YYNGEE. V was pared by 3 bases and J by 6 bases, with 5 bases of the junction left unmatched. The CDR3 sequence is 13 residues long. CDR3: CASSETGWNGYTF. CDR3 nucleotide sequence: TGTGCCAGCAGCGAGACAGGGTGGAATGGCTACACCTTC.

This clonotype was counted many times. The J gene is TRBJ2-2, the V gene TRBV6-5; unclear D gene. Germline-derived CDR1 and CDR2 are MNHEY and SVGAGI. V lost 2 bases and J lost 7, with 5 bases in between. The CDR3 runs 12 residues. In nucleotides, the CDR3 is TGTGCCAGCAGTTACCTTCGCGGGGAGCTGTTTTTT. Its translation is CASSYLRGELFF.

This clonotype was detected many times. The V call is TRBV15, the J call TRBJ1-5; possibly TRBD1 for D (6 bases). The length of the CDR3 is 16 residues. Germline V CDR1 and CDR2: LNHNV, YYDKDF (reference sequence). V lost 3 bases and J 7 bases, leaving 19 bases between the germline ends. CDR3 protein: CATSRRGGRWVQPQHF. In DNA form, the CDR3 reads TGTGCCACCAGCAGGAGAGGGGGGCGATGGGTGCAGCCCCAGCATTTT.

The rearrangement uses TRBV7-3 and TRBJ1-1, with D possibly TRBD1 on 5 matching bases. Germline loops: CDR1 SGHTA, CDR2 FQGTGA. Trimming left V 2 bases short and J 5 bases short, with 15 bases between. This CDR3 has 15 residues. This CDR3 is CASSLWVTGATEAFF. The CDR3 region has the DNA TGTGCCAGCAGCTTATGGGTAACAGGCGCTACTGAAGCTTTCTTT.

The CDR3 DNA sequence: TGTGCCGTGACAGGGGGCGGCTACACCTTC. Translation: CAVTGGGYTF. The rearrangement links TRBV10-3 to TRBJ1-2; 10 bases match TRBD1. The junction had 2 bases not matched to a gene; V was cut back by 11 bases and J by 8 bases. The CDR3 extends over 10 amino acids. Germline V gene lookup returns CDR1 ENHRY and CDR2 SYGVKD.

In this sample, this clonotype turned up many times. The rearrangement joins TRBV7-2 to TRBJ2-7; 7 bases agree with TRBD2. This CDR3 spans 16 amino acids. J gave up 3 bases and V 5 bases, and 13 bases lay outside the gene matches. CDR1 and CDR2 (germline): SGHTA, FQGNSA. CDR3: CASSPRRRETDYEQYF. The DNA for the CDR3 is TGTGCCAGCAGCCCCCGAAGGCGGGAGACCGACTACGAGCAGTACTTC. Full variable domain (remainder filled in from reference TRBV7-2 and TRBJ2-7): GAGVSQSPSNKVTEKGKDVELRCDPISGHTALYWYRQSLGQGLEFLIYFQGNSAPDKSGLPSDRFSAERTGGSVSTLTIQRTQQEDSAVYLCASSPRRRETDYEQYFGPGTRLTVT.

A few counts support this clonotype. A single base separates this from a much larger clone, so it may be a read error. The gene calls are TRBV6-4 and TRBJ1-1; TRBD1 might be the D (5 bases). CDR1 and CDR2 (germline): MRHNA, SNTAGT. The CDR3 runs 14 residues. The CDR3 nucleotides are TGTGCCGGCAGTGAGATCCCAGGGAGGACTGAAGCTTTCTTT. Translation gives CAGSEIPGRTEAFF.

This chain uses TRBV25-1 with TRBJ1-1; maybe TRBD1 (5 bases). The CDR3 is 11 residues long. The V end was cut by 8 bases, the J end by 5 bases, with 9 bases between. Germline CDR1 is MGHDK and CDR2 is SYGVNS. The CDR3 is CASQTVTEAFF. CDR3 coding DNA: TGTGCCAGCCAGACAGTAACTGAAGCTTTCTTT.

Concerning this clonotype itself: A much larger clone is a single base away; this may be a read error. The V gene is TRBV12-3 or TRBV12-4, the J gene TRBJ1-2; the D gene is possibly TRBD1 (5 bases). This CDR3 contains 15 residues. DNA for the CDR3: TGTGCCAGCAGTGGACCTAGGGGTAGGCTCTATGGCTGCACCTTC. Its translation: CASSGPRGRLYGCTF.

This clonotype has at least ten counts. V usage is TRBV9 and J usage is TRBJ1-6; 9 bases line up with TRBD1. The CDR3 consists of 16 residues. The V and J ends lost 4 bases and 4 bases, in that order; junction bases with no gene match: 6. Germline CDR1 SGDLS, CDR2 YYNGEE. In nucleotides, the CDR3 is TGTGCCAGCAGCCGGGAGGACAGGGGTTATAATTCACCCCTCCACTTT. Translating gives CASSREDRGYNSPLHF. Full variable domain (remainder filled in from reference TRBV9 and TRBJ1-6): DSGVTQTPKHLITATGQRVTLRCSPRSGDLSVYWYQQSLDQGLQFLIQYYNGEERAKGNILERFSAQQFPDLHSELNLSSLELGDSALYFCASSREDRGYNSPLHFGNGTRLTVT.

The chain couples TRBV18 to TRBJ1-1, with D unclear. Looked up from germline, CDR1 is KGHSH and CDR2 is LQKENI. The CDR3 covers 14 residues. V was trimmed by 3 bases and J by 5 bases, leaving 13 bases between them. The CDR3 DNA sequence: TGTGCCAGCTCACCGGCACAAGCCCTAACTGAAGCTTTCTTT. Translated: CASSPAQALTEAFF.

The CDR3: CSARGLAGGPGYEQYF. DNA of the CDR3: TGCAGTGCTAGGGGACTAGCGGGAGGGCCGGGTTACGAGCAGTACTTC. The V gene is TRBV20-1, the J gene TRBJ2-7; TRBD2 matches at 16 bases. Per the germline V gene, CDR1 is DFQATT and CDR2 is SNEGSKA (reference sequence). V lost 3 bases and J lost 4; bases outside the gene matches: 6. The CDR3 extends over 16 amino acids.

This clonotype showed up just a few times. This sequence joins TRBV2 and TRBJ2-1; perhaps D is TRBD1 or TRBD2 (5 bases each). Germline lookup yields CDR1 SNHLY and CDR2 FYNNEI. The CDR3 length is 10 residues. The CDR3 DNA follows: TGTGGGGGGAGCTACAATGAGCAGTTCTTC. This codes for CGGSYNEQFF.

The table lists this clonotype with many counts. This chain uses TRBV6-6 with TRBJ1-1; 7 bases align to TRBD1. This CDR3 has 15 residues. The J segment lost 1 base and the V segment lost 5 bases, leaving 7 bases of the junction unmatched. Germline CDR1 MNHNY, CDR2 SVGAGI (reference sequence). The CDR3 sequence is CASSRIQGTNTEAFF. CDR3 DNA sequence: TGTGCCAGCAGTCGCATACAGGGGACGAACACTGAAGCTTTCTTT.

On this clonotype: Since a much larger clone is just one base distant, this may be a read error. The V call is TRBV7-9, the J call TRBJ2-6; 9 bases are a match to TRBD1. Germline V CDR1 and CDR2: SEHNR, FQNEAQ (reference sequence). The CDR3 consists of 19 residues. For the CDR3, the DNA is TGTGCCAGCAGCCGACTAGACAGGGGGTATATCTCTGGGGCCAACGGCCTGACTTTC. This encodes CASSRLDRGYISGANGLTF.

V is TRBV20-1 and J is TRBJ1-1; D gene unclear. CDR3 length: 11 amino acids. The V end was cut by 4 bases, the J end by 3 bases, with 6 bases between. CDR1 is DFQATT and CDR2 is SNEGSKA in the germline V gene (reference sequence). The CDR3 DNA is TGCAGTGCTAAGGGAGACACTGAAGCTTTCTTT. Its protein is CSAKGDTEAFF.

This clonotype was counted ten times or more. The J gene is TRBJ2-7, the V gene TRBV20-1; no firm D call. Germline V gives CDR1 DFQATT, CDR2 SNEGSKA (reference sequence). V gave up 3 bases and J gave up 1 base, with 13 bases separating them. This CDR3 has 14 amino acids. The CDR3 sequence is CSASPRTASYEQYF. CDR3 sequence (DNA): TGCAGTGCTAGTCCCCGTACCGCGTCCTACGAGCAGTACTTC.

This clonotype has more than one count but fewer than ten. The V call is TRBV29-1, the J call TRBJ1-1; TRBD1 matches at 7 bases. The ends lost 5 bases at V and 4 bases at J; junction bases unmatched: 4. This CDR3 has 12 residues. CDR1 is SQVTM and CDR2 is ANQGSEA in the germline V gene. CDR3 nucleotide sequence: TGCAGCGTTAGGGCAGGGGGCACTGAAGCTTTCTTT. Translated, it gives CSVRAGGTEAFF.

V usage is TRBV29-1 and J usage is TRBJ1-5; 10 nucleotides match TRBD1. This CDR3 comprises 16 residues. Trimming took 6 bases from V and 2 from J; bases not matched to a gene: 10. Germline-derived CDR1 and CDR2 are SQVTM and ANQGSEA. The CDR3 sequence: CSVPGTGVQGNQPQHF. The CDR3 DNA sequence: TGCAGCGTCCCCGGGACAGGGGTTCAGGGCAATCAGCCCCAGCATTTT.

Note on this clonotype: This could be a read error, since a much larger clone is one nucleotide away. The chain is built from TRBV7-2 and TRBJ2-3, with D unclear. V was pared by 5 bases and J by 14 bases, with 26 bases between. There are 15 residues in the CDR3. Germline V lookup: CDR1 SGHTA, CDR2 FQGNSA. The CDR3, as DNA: TGTGCCAGCAGCCCAGACCCTATGCTGAGCGCCCTGCCGTATTTT. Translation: CASSPDPMLSALPYF.

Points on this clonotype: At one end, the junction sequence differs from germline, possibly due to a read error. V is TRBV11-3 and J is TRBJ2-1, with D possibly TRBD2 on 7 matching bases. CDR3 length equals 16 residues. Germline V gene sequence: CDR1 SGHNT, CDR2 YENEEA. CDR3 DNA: TGCGCCAGCAGCCAAGTCTTTGCGCGGGGGCCGGATGAGCAGTTCTTC. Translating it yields CASSQVFARGPDEQFF.

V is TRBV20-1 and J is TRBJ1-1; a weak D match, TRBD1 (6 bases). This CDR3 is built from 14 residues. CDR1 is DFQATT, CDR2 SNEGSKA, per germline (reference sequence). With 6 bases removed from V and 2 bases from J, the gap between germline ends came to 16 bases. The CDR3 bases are TGCAGTGCAAGAACAGGGCCTGGAAACACTGAAGCTTTCTTT. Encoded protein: CSARTGPGNTEAFF.

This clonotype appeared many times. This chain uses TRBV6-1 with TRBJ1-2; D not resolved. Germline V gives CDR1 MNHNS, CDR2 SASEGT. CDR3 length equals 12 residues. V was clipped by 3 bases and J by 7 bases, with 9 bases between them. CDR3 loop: CASSEGGGGYTF. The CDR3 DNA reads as TGTGCCAGCAGTGAGGGAGGAGGTGGCTACACCTTC.

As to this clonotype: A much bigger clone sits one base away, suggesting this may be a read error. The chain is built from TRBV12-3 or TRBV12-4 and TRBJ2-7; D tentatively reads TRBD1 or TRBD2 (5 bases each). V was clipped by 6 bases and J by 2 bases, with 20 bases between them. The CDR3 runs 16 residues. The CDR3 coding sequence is TGTGCCAGCAGCTCCCCAGGGAGTGGTGCTCCCTACGAGCAGTACTTC. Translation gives CASSSPGSGAPYEQYF.

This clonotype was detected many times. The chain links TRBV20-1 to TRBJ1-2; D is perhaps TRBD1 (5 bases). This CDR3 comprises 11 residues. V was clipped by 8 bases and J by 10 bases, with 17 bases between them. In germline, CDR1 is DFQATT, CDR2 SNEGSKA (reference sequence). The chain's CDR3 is CSTQQGKDYTF. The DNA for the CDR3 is TGCAGTACCCAGCAGGGTAAGGACTACACCTTC.

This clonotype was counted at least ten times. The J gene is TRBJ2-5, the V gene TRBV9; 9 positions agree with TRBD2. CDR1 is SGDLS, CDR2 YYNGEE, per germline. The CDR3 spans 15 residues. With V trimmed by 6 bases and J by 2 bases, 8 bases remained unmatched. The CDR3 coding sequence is TGTGCCAGCACCACCCTAAGCGGGAGGCAAGAGACCCAGTACTTC. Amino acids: CASTTLSGRQETQYF. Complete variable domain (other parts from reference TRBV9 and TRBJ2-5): DSGVTQTPKHLITATGQRVTLRCSPRSGDLSVYWYQQSLDQGLQFLIQYYNGEERAKGNILERFSAQQFPDLHSELNLSSLELGDSALYFCASTTLSGRQETQYFGPGTRLLVL.